The 10 T cell receptor beta chains below come from one sample, sequenced in a study of patients and donors after allogeneic stem cell transplantation. TCRdb processed the RT-PCR reads anew with MiXCR; each CDR3 protein has one entry. Counted here are about 200,000 distinct CDR3 sequences, about 37% occurring once; the ten biggest clones make up under 14%. Sequencing used blood, either unsorted or a sorted T cell fraction (not recorded which). Receptors originate from a human donor who was either an allogeneic HSCT recipient or a stem cell or donor lymphocyte infusion donor (not recorded which). It is not recorded whose cells these are; they may come from a transplant donor.

This sequence joins TRBV9 and TRBJ2-7; 9 bases map to TRBD1. The V gene end was trimmed by 2 bases and the J gene end by 2 bases; junction bases not matched to a gene: 5. There are 15 residues in the CDR3. Germline CDR1 reads SGDLS; CDR2 reads YYNGEE. As DNA, the CDR3 is TGTGCCAGCAGCGTGGGACAGGGTGGCGCCTACGAGCAGTACTTC. Protein: CASSVGQGGAYEQYF.

The chain has TRBV7-2 and TRBJ1-1; D ambiguous. Germline loops: CDR1 SGHTA, CDR2 FQGNSA. The ends were cut back, 6 bases at V and 5 bases at J, with 16 bases in the middle. The CDR3 has 14 residues. The CDR3 is CASRPTLGKTEAFF. CDR3 DNA sequence: TGTGCCAGCAGACCCACATTAGGGAAAACTGAAGCTTTCTTT.

This clonotype has only a few counts. The chain couples TRBV5-6 to TRBJ2-7; no definite D call. CDR1 and CDR2 from the germline V gene are SGHDT and YYEEEE. Trimming took off 6 bases at V and 3 bases at J, with 16 bases between the two ends. CDR3 length: 14 amino acids. The CDR3 spells CASTPPAGDYEQYF. The DNA for the CDR3 is TGTGCCAGCACCCCCCCGGCCGGTGACTACGAGCAGTACTTC.

This clonotype has more than one count but fewer than ten. The CDR3 is CASSSHGYRGYTF. Here the CDR3 DNA reads TGTGCCAGCAGCTCCCATGGGTACCGAGGCTACACCTTC. The rearrangement links TRBV7-9 to TRBJ1-2, with unresolved D. V dropped 4 bases and J dropped 8 bases, with 14 bases sitting between them. This CDR3 region has 13 residues. Germline V CDR1 and CDR2: SEHNR, FQNEAQ (reference sequence).

The V call is TRBV5-5, the J call TRBJ2-7; D is ambiguous. The germline V gene has CDR1 SGHKS and CDR2 YYEKEE (reference sequence). CDR3 size: 14 residues. The V end was cut by 1 base, the J end by 5 bases, with 13 bases between. This CDR3 is CASSLWPGRDEQYF. In DNA, the CDR3 is TGTGCCAGCAGCTTGTGGCCTGGGCGCGACGAGCAGTACTTC. Combining the CDR3 with reference TRBV5-5 and TRBJ2-7 gives the whole variable domain DAGVTQSPTHLIKTRGQQVTLRCSPISGHKSVSWYQQVLGQGPQFIFQYYEKEERGRGNFPDRFSARQFPNYSSELNVNALLLGDSALYLCASSLWPGRDEQYFGPGTRLTVT.

This chain links TRBV12-3 or TRBV12-4 with TRBJ1-5; 8 nucleotides agree with TRBD1. V was clipped by 6 bases and J by 6 bases; unmatched bases: 10. The CDR3 length is 15 residues. This CDR3 is CASSPGQGGSQPQHF. The CDR3 coding sequence is TGTGCCAGCAGCCCCGGACAGGGAGGTAGTCAGCCCCAGCATTTT.

J is TRBJ2-1 and V is TRBV28, with a weak D call TRBD1 (6 bases). Germline V gives CDR1 MDHEN, CDR2 SYDVKM. With 2 bases removed from V and 1 base from J, the gap between germline ends came to 9 bases. The CDR3 is made up of 15 amino acids. CDR3 in DNA: TGTGCCAGCAGTTTAAAAGGACAGTCCTACAATGAGCAGTTCTTC. Protein product: CASSLKGQSYNEQFF. The full variable domain, rest sourced from reference TRBV28 and TRBJ2-1, is DVKVTQSSRYLVKRTGEKVFLECVQDMDHENMFWYRQDPGLGLRLIYFSYDVKMKEKGDIPEGYSVSREKKERFSLILESASTNQTSMYLCASSLKGQSYNEQFFGPGTRLTVL.

The chain joins TRBV12-3 or TRBV12-4 to TRBJ1-2; the match to TRBD1 covers 8 bases. This CDR3 is 12 amino acids long. V lost 2 bases, J lost 8 bases, and 1 base stayed unmatched. The CDR3 reads CASSLQGAGYTF. The CDR3 bases are TGTGCCAGCAGTTTACAGGGGGCGGGCTACACCTTC.

This clonotype was observed a handful of times. The genes are TRBV12-3 or TRBV12-4 and TRBJ1-3; D is unresolved. Trimming left V 2 bases short and J 7 bases short, with 12 bases between. There are 14 residues in the CDR3. CDR3 sequence: CASSLSDGRNTIYF. The CDR3 coding sequence is TGTGCCAGCAGTTTATCCGACGGCCGGAACACCATATATTTT.

CDR3 in DNA: TGTGCCTGGATCGGGGAAGAGAGCAGCACAGATACGCAGTATTTT. This gives the protein CAWIGEESSTDTQYF. The V and J genes are TRBV30 and TRBJ2-3, with D possibly being TRBD2 (5 bases). CDR1 is GTSNPN, CDR2 SVGIG, per germline (reference sequence). V dropped 4 bases and J dropped 0 bases, with 14 bases sitting between them. The CDR3 has 15 residues.